The rows below give T cell receptor beta chains drawn from one sample of a study of cytomegalovirus exposure and HLA in healthy donors. Sequenced by immunoSEQ multiplex PCR; TCRdb stores in-frame clones only, minus some. The top ten hold about 2.8% of the sample, which has 100,000 to 150,000 clones, 75% seen once. The specimen sequenced was PBMCs. The receptor source for this set is a woman between 40 and 50 years old in good health and CMV-seropositive. The CDR3 runs from the conserved cysteine through the conserved F or W. A D gene is named only where the DNA matches it firmly. Size is stated for part of the rows, as once, few or many counts, or as a class when the clone is expanded.

CDR3nt: TGTGCCAGCAGTTACTCGAGGACGGGGGACTCCTACGAGCAGTACTTC; CDR3aa: CASSYSRTGDSYEQYF; j_gene: TRBJ2-7; abundance: -; v_gene: TRBV6-5; d_gene: -
CDR3nt: TGTGCCAGCAGCCTCGGGACTAACTATGGCTACACCTTC; CDR3aa: CASSLGTNYGYTF; j_gene: TRBJ1-2; abundance: -; v_gene: TRBV7-9; d_gene: -
CDR3nt: TGTGCCAGCAGTTCGACAGGGCGTAGCGAGACCCAGTACTTC; CDR3aa: CASSSTGRSETQYF; j_gene: TRBJ2-5; abundance: -; v_gene: TRBV28; d_gene: TRBD1
CDR3nt: TGTGCCAGCAGTTCCCCCGAGACTAGCAGCGAGCAGTACTTC; CDR3aa: CASSSPETSSEQYF; j_gene: TRBJ2-7; abundance: once; v_gene: TRBV28; d_gene: TRBD2
CDR3nt: TGCGCCAGCAGCTTGTCAGGACAGAAGAACACTGAAGCTTTCTTT; CDR3aa: CASSLSGQKNTEAFF; j_gene: TRBJ1-1; abundance: -; v_gene: TRBV5-1; d_gene: -
CDR3nt: TGTGCCAGCAGCTTAGGACAGGGGGGAGAGAAACTGTTTTTT; CDR3aa: CASSLGQGGEKLFF; j_gene: TRBJ1-4; abundance: -; v_gene: TRBV7-2; d_gene: TRBD1
CDR3nt: TGTGCCACCAGCAAGGACAGGGGTGGCAATCAGCCCCAGCATTTT; CDR3aa: CATSKDRGGNQPQHF; j_gene: TRBJ1-5; abundance: -; v_gene: TRBV15; d_gene: TRBD1
CDR3nt: TGTGCCAGCCATTGGGCTAGCGGGAGCACCGGGGAGCTGTTTTTT; CDR3aa: CASHWASGSTGELFF; j_gene: TRBJ2-2; abundance: -; v_gene: TRBV2; d_gene: TRBD2
CDR3nt: TGCAGCGCCAAGGACAGGGTCACAGATACGCAGTATTTT; CDR3aa: CSAKDRVTDTQYF; j_gene: TRBJ2-3; abundance: -; v_gene: TRBV29-1; d_gene: TRBD1
CDR3nt: TGTGCCACCAGCCCGGGGGGTTACGAGCAGTACTTC; CDR3aa: CATSPGGYEQYF; j_gene: TRBJ2-7; abundance: -; v_gene: TRBV15; d_gene: TRBD2
CDR3nt: TGTGCCAGCAGTAACGGACAGGGCGGTCAGCCCCAGCATTTT; CDR3aa: CASSNGQGGQPQHF; j_gene: TRBJ1-5; abundance: -; v_gene: TRBV28; d_gene: TRBD1
CDR3nt: TGTGCCAGCAGACAAGAAGGGAGAAGTTTCTTT; CDR3aa: CASRQEGRSFF; j_gene: TRBJ1-1; abundance: once; v_gene: TRBV7-2; d_gene: -
CDR3nt: TGCGCCAGCAGCCACGGCGGGAGGGACGGGGAGCAGTTCTTC; CDR3aa: CASSHGGRDGEQFF; j_gene: TRBJ2-1; abundance: -; v_gene: TRBV4-3; d_gene: TRBD2
CDR3nt: TGCGCCAGCAGCTTTGGGCGGGAGGGAAGGGCCTACAATGAGCAGTTCTTC; CDR3aa: CASSFGREGRAYNEQFF; j_gene: TRBJ2-1; abundance: -; v_gene: TRBV5-1; d_gene: TRBD2
CDR3nt: TGTGCCAGCAGTCGAGTCGAGGCGCAGCAGTACTTC; CDR3aa: CASSRVEAQQYF; j_gene: TRBJ2-7; abundance: few; v_gene: TRBV14; d_gene: -
CDR3nt: TGTGCCAGCAGCCAAGATGGGCAGAACTCCTACGAGCAGTACTTC; CDR3aa: CASSQDGQNSYEQYF; j_gene: TRBJ2-7; abundance: -; v_gene: TRBV4-2; d_gene: -
CDR3nt: TGTGCCAGCCGCAGGGAACCTAATGAAAAACTGTTTTTT; CDR3aa: CASRREPNEKLFF; j_gene: TRBJ1-4; abundance: few; v_gene: TRBV27; d_gene: -
CDR3nt: TGTGCCAGCAGTTTCGGACGAGCGGGAGTCGGTTACGAGCAGTACTTC; CDR3aa: CASSFGRAGVGYEQYF; j_gene: TRBJ2-7; abundance: -; v_gene: TRBV27; d_gene: TRBD2
CDR3nt: TGTGCCAGCAGCCAAGATCCAGGGGCCCGGTCCCATGGCTACACCTTC; CDR3aa: CASSQDPGARSHGYTF; j_gene: TRBJ1-2; abundance: -; v_gene: TRBV4-2; d_gene: -
CDR3nt: TGTGCCAGCAGTAGAACTAGCGGAGGGCTCAATGAGCAGTTCTTC; CDR3aa: CASSRTSGGLNEQFF; j_gene: TRBJ2-1; abundance: -; v_gene: TRBV6-5; d_gene: TRBD2
CDR3nt: TGTGCCAGCAGCGTAGGGCGGCGGGGAACAAATTCACCCCTCCACTTT; CDR3aa: CASSVGRRGTNSPLHF; j_gene: TRBJ1-6; abundance: -; v_gene: TRBV9; d_gene: -
CDR3nt: TGTGCCAGCAGTTCTAGGGAGCGAAACACTGAAGCTTTCTTT; CDR3aa: CASSSRERNTEAFF; j_gene: TRBJ1-1; abundance: -; v_gene: TRBV5-5; d_gene: -
CDR3nt: TGTGCCAGCAACCACAGGGGTAGCTCCTACAATGAGCAGTTCTTC; CDR3aa: CASNHRGSSYNEQFF; j_gene: TRBJ2-1; abundance: -; v_gene: TRBV6-5; d_gene: TRBD1
CDR3nt: TGTGCCACCAGCGGAAGCCTGCGAGCGGAGACCCAGTACTTC; CDR3aa: CATSGSLRAETQYF; j_gene: TRBJ2-5; abundance: -; v_gene: TRBV15; d_gene: -
CDR3nt: TGTGCCAGCAGCGTATCTTCAGGGCGGAACACTGAAGCTTTCTTT; CDR3aa: CASSVSSGRNTEAFF; j_gene: TRBJ1-1; abundance: -; v_gene: TRBV9; d_gene: -
CDR3nt: TGTGCCACCAGCAGAGCAGGGGCCACCTACGAGCAGTACTTC; CDR3aa: CATSRAGATYEQYF; j_gene: TRBJ2-7; abundance: -; v_gene: TRBV15; d_gene: -
CDR3nt: TGTGCCAGCAGTTACGGGCAGGGCCCTCTAGCTTTCTTT; CDR3aa: CASSYGQGPLAFF; j_gene: TRBJ1-1; abundance: -; v_gene: TRBV6-5; d_gene: -
CDR3nt: TGTGCCAAAGAATCAGGGCAAGGAGATACGCAGTATTTT; CDR3aa: CAKESGQGDTQYF; j_gene: TRBJ2-3; abundance: -; v_gene: TRBV30; d_gene: -
CDR3nt: TGTGCCAGCAGCGTAGCACAGTACACTGAAGCTTTCTTT; CDR3aa: CASSVAQYTEAFF; j_gene: TRBJ1-1; abundance: -; v_gene: TRBV9; d_gene: -
CDR3nt: TGCGCCAGCAGTGAAGGTGGGGGCCTCTACGAGCAGTACTTC; CDR3aa: CASSEGGGLYEQYF; j_gene: TRBJ2-7; abundance: -; v_gene: TRBV10-2; d_gene: -
CDR3nt: TGTGCCAGCAGCGCCCGATCGGGGGGCTTGTTTGGCTACACCTTC; CDR3aa: CASSARSGGLFGYTF; j_gene: TRBJ1-2; abundance: -; v_gene: TRBV9; d_gene: -
CDR3nt: TGTGCCACCAGCATGAAGACAGGGCTAAAGTTGGCCCAGCATTTT; CDR3aa: CATSMKTGLKLAQHF; j_gene: TRBJ1-5; abundance: -; v_gene: TRBV15; d_gene: TRBD1
CDR3nt: TGTGCCAGCAGCTTCCGACTAGCGGGAGGAAGATACCACAATGAGCAGTTCTTC; CDR3aa: CASSFRLAGGRYHNEQFF; j_gene: TRBJ2-1; abundance: -; v_gene: TRBV7-6; d_gene: TRBD2
CDR3nt: TGTGCCAGCAGAACACCCGGACAGAAACTGTTTTTT; CDR3aa: CASRTPGQKLFF; j_gene: TRBJ1-4; abundance: -; v_gene: TRBV28; d_gene: -
CDR3nt: TGCGCCAGCAGCTTGGCCAACAGGGACATAAGGTCTAATGAGCAGTTCTTC; CDR3aa: CASSLANRDIRSNEQFF; j_gene: TRBJ2-1; abundance: -; v_gene: TRBV5-1; d_gene: -
CDR3nt: TGTGCCAGCAGTCGGACAGATTACGAGCAGTACTTC; CDR3aa: CASSRTDYEQYF; j_gene: TRBJ2-7; abundance: -; v_gene: TRBV11-1; d_gene: -
CDR3nt: TGTGCCAGCAGCTTGGATACAGGGTTATCCACCTTC; CDR3aa: CASSLDTGLSTF; j_gene: TRBJ1-2; abundance: few; v_gene: TRBV7-2; d_gene: -
CDR3nt: TGTGCCTGGGCGGTGGGGAACACTGAAGCTTTCTTT; CDR3aa: CAWAVGNTEAFF; j_gene: TRBJ1-1; abundance: -; v_gene: TRBV30; d_gene: -
CDR3nt: TGCGCCAGCAGCTTGGGGGACGGGAGAACGACAGATACGCAGTATTTT; CDR3aa: CASSLGDGRTTDTQYF; j_gene: TRBJ2-3; abundance: -; v_gene: TRBV5-1; d_gene: -
CDR3nt: TGTGCCAGCAGTGATGGACTAGCTCATCGGCAGTTCTTC; CDR3aa: CASSDGLAHRQFF; j_gene: TRBJ2-1; abundance: -; v_gene: TRBV6-4; d_gene: TRBD2
CDR3nt: TGTGCCTGGATACAGGGGGCTAATGAGCAGTTCTTC; CDR3aa: CAWIQGANEQFF; j_gene: TRBJ2-1; abundance: few; v_gene: TRBV30; d_gene: TRBD1
CDR3nt: TGTGCCAGCAGCTTAATCCGGGGGGCAAGAAGTGGCTACACCTTC; CDR3aa: CASSLIRGARSGYTF; j_gene: TRBJ1-2; abundance: -; v_gene: TRBV7-3; d_gene: -
CDR3nt: TGTGCCAGCAGCCAGGTTCCCGGACATGCAGATACGCAGTATTTT; CDR3aa: CASSQVPGHADTQYF; j_gene: TRBJ2-3; abundance: -; v_gene: TRBV14; d_gene: -
CDR3nt: -; CDR3aa: CASSHRGASSYEQYFPYEQYF; j_gene: TRBJ2-7; abundance: -; v_gene: TRBV18; d_gene: -